This is a list of T cell receptor beta chains from one sample in a study of blood T cell repertoires in COVID-19. The protocol was immunoSEQ multiplex PCR, while the TCRdb copy is restricted to in-frame clones and leaves out a portion. This table has more than 95,000 clones, roughly 85% appearing once. Sequences were obtained from peripheral blood. These receptors originate from a woman older than 75 with acute or convalescent COVID-19. Each CDR3 is given with its conserved first and last residue. D genes are given only for firm matches. Size is omitted from some rows. Given values are once, few, many or a class for expanded clones.

TRBJ2-5	TRBD2	TRBV11-3	NA	TGTGCCAGCAGCCTGGGACTAGCGGGAAAAGAGACCCAGTACTTC	CASSLGLAGKETQYF
TRBJ1-1	TRBD1	TRBV10-3	NA	TGTGCCATCAGCTGGACAGGGGAGAGCAGGAACACTGAAGCTTTCTTT	CAISWTGESRNTEAFF
TRBJ1-2	TRBD1	TRBV10-3	NA	TGTGCCATCAGTTCGGACAGGGACTATGGCTACACCTTC	CAISSDRDYGYTF
TRBJ2-7	TRBD2	TRBV9	NA	TGTGCCAGCAGCGTAGAGGGACTAGCGACCGCCTACGAGCAGTACTTC	CASSVEGLATAYEQYF
TRBJ1-5	NA	TRBV12-3/TRBV12-4	NA	TGTGCCAGCAGTGTGACAGCTAATCAGCCCCAGCATTTT	CASSVTANQPQHF
TRBJ2-1	TRBD1	TRBV7-2	NA	TGTGCCAGCAGCACCACAGGGGCCCACAATGAGCAGTTCTTC	CASSTTGAHNEQFF
TRBJ2-5	NA	TRBV7-2	NA	TGTGCCAGCAGCTCTTCTGGCAGGGGAGAAGAGACCCAGTACTTC	CASSSSGRGEETQYF
TRBJ1-1	NA	TRBV6-5	NA	TGTGCCAGCAGTCCCCCTTCCACTGAAGCTTTCTTT	CASSPPSTEAFF
TRBJ2-5	NA	TRBV7-2	NA	TGTGCCAGCAGCTTCAGCCAAGAGACCCAGTACTTC	CASSFSQETQYF
TRBJ2-5	NA	TRBV11-3	NA	TGTGCCAGCAGCTTAGGAACAGGGTTGGAGACCCAGTACTTC	CASSLGTGLETQYF
TRBJ2-1	NA	TRBV5-4	NA	TGTGCCAGCAGTTATTACAATGAGCAGTTCTTC	CASSYYNEQFF
TRBJ1-1	NA	TRBV19	NA	TGTGCCAGTAGTATGCTCGGGGTAGTTGCTGAAGCTTTCTTT	CASSMLGVVAEAFF
TRBJ1-6	NA	TRBV23-1	NA	TGCGCCAGCCGTCCTTTCGGGGTAGATTGTTCACCCCTCCACTTT	CASRPFGVDCSPLHF
TRBJ1-1	TRBD1	TRBV5-1	NA	TGCGCCACGCGACGGGACAGGCTGGCTGAAGCTTTCTTT	CATRRDRLAEAFF
TRBJ2-2	NA	TRBV19	NA	TGTGCCAGTAGTACCCACAAAAGGAGGACCGGGGAGCTGTTTTTT	CASSTHKRRTGELFF
TRBJ2-1	TRBD2	TRBV30	NA	TGTGCCTGGAGTGTGCCGCCGCGCGGGAGGGTCTACAATGAGCAGTTCTTC	CAWSVPPRGRVYNEQFF
TRBJ1-6	TRBD1	TRBV2	once	TGTGCCAGCAGTGAAGACAGGGGGCGGTTTTCACCCCTCCACTTT	CASSEDRGRFSPLHF
TRBJ1-4	NA	TRBV7-2	NA	TGTGCCAGCAGCCCCTACAGGGCACCAAATGAAAAACTGTTTTTT	CASSPYRAPNEKLFF
TRBJ1-3	NA	TRBV10-2	few	TGCGCCAGCGGAGAATCTGGAAACACCATATATTTT	CASGESGNTIYF
TRBJ1-2	NA	TRBV5-1	NA	TGCGCCAGCAGCATTACACAGGGAGAGGACTATGGCTACACCTTC	CASSITQGEDYGYTF
TRBJ1-4	TRBD1	TRBV2	NA	TGTGCCAGCTTGATCGCGGACAGGGTGGGCGGTGAAAAACTGTTTTTT	CASLIADRVGGEKLFF
TRBJ2-1	NA	TRBV10-3	NA	TGTGCCATCAGTGAGTCGAGGTCGGGTGGTTACGACAATGAGCAGTTCTTC	CAISESRSGGYDNEQFF
TRBJ2-3	NA	TRBV7-6	NA	TGTGCCAGCAGCTTAGCCGTAGCGGACCCCCGCACAGATACGCAGTATTTT	CASSLAVADPRTDTQYF
TRBJ2-3	TRBD1	TRBV5-1	NA	TGCGCCAGCAGCTTACAGGGGCTGGGCACAGATACGCAGTATTTT	CASSLQGLGTDTQYF
TRBJ2-2	TRBD2	TRBV10-3	NA	TGTGCCATCAGACTAGCGGGGGCGAGGACGAACACCGGGGAGCTGTTTTTT	CAIRLAGARTNTGELFF
TRBJ1-1	NA	TRBV5-1	NA	TGCGCCAGCAGCCAAGGGGACAAGAACACTGAAGCTTTCTTT	CASSQGDKNTEAFF
TRBJ2-5	NA	TRBV10-1	NA	TGCGCCAGCAGTTCGAACTCCGCAAGCAAGTACTTC	CASSSNSASKYF
TRBJ1-3	NA	TRBV6-6	NA	TGTGCCAGCAACCCAGGACAGAGCGGAGGAAACACCATATATTTT	CASNPGQSGGNTIYF
TRBJ2-3	NA	TRBV27	NA	TGTGCCAGCAGCGGACCCGGCGGGGTGTGGGAAGATACGCAGTATTTT	CASSGPGGVWEDTQYF
TRBJ2-5	TRBD1	TRBV10-3	NA	TGTGCCATCAGTGAGCCGGCGGGACAGGGCGAGACCCAGTACTTC	CAISEPAGQGETQYF
TRBJ2-3	NA	TRBV5-6	NA	TGTGCCAGCAGCTTGGTAGCGTTGACGACAGATACGCAGTATTTT	CASSLVALTTDTQYF
TRBJ1-5	TRBD1	TRBV27	once	TGTGCCAGCAGTTTGACAGGGGGCCAGCCCCAGCATTTT	CASSLTGGQPQHF
TRBJ1-4	TRBD1	TRBV29-1	NA	TGCAGCGTAGTAAACAGGGGGCGGACTAATGAAAAACTGTTTTTT	CSVVNRGRTNEKLFF
TRBJ1-1	NA	TRBV19	NA	TGTGCCAGTAGTCTGTATTCCGGAGGCACTGAAGCTTTCTTT	CASSLYSGGTEAFF
TRBJ2-2	NA	TRBV5-1	NA	TGCGCCAGCAGACTGAACCCCCCCGACACCGGGGAGCTGTTTTTT	CASRLNPPDTGELFF
TRBJ2-7	NA	TRBV5-1	NA	TGCGCCAGCAGCAATGCGGGGTCTAACGAGCAGTACTTC	CASSNAGSNEQYF
TRBJ2-1	TRBD2	TRBV30	few	TGTGCCTGGAGGGATTGGGCTAGCGGATCATACAATGAGCAGTTCTTC	CAWRDWASGSYNEQFF
TRBJ2-7	NA	TRBV5-1	NA	TGCGCCAGCAGCTTGTGGCCTGTGAACTCCTACGAGCAGTACTTC	CASSLWPVNSYEQYF
TRBJ2-6	TRBD1	TRBV24-1	NA	TGTGCCACCAGTGGGACAGGGGAAGCTGGGGCCAACGTCCTGACTTTC	CATSGTGEAGANVLTF
TRBJ2-2	TRBD2	TRBV5-1	NA	TGCGCCAGCAGCTTGGCCGGGACTAGCGGGAGGGCTTCGAACACCGGGGAGCTGTTTTTT	CASSLAGTSGRASNTGELFF
TRBJ2-1	NA	TRBV6-6	NA	TGTGCCAGCAGTTACCCAGGCAATGAGCAGTTCTTC	CASSYPGNEQFF
TRBJ1-2	TRBD1	TRBV29-1	NA	TGCAGCGTTAGGGACAGGGAAATTAGTGGCTACACCTTC	CSVRDREISGYTF
TRBJ1-4	NA	TRBV30	NA	TGTGCCTGGGACAGTGGCCATAATGAAAAACTGTTTTTT	CAWDSGHNEKLFF
TRBJ2-3	NA	TRBV5-1	once	TGCGCCAGCAGCCAAGAAGGGGGAGATACGCAGTATTTT	CASSQEGGDTQYF